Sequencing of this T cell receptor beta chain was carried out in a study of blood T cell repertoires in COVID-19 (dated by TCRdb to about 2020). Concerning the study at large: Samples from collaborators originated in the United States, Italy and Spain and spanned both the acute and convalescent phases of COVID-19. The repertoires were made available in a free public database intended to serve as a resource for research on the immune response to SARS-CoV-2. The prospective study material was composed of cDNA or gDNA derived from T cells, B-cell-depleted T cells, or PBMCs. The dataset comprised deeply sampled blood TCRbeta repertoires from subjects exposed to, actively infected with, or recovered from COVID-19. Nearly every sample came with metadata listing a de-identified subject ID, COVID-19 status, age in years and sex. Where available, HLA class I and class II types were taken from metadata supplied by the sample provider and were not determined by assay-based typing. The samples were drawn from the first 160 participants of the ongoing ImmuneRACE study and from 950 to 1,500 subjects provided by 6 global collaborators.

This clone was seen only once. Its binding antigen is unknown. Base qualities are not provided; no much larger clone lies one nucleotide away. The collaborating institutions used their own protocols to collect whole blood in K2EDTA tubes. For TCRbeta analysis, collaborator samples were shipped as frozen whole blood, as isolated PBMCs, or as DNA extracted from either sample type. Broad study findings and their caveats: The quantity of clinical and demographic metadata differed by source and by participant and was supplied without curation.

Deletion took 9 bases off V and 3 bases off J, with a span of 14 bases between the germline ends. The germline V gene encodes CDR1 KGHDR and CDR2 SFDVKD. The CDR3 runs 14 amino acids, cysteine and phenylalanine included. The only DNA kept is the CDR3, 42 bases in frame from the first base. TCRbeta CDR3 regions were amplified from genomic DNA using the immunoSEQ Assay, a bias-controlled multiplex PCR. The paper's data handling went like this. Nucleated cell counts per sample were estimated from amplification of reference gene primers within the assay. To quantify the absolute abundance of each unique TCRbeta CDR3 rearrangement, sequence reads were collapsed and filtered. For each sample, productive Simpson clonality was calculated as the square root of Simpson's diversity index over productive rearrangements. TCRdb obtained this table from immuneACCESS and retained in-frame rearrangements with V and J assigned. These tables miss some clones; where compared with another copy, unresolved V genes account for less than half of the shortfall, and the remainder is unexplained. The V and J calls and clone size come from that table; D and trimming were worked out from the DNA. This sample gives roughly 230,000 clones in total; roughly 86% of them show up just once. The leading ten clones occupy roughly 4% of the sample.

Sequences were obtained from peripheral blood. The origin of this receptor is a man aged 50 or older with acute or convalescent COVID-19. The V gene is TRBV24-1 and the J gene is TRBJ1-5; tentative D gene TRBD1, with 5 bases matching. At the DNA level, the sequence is TGTGCCACCTCAATCCAGGGTTCCAATCAGCCCCAGCATTTT. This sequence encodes CATSIQGSNQPQHF.